Below are 11 T cell receptor beta chains sequenced from a single sample in a study of shared clonotypes between healthy human individuals. The protocol was immunoSEQ multiplex PCR, while the TCRdb copy is restricted to in-frame clones and leaves out a portion. Among around 2.5 million clones listed, roughly 93% were seen once. Sequenced sample: naive CD4+ T cells from PBMCs. Subset described: CD45RA+ positively selected. The receptor set was obtained from a man aged 18 to 29 in good health. Some clones in this sample may be carry-over from other donors' samples.

Only one count was recorded for this clone. The chain links TRBV29-1 to TRBJ2-3; 8 bases fit TRBD2. This CDR3 has 14 residues. Germline V gene data show CDR1 as SQVTM and CDR2 as ANQGSEA. V lost 5 bases and J lost 3; bases outside the gene matches: 7. The CDR3 DNA sequence: TGCAGCGTTAACGGGGGGGCGGGAACAGATACGCAGTATTTT. It specifies CSVNGGAGTDTQYF.

Points on this clone: The same CDR3 arises from other DNA sequences in this sample as well. The chain links TRBV7-2 to TRBJ2-7; D gene unclear. The V gene lost 4 bases and the J gene lost 2 bases, with 6 bases spanning the gap. This CDR3 region has 12 residues. CDR1 is SGHTA and CDR2 is FQGNSA in the germline V gene. The CDR3 DNA is TGTGCCAGCAGCTCTGGCCCCTACGAGCAGTACTTC. Translating it yields CASSSGPYEQYF.

Regarding this clone: Other DNA sequences within the sample encode an identical CDR3. This chain uses TRBV2 with TRBJ2-5; D perhaps matches TRBD1 (5 bases). The V gene lost 3 bases and the J gene lost 5 bases, with 13 bases spanning the gap. Germline-derived CDR1 and CDR2 are SNHLY and FYNNEI. The CDR3 length is 14 residues. CDR3 coding DNA: TGTGCCAGCAGTGACAGGGTGGGGCGTGAGACCCAGTACTTC. Its translation: CASSDRVGRETQYF.

This clone was observed a single time. This chain links TRBV5-6 with TRBJ2-3, with D hard to call. Trimming left V 4 bases short and J 6 bases short, with 6 bases between. The CDR3 loop spans 11 amino acids. Germline V gives CDR1 SGHDT, CDR2 YYEEEE. The chain's CDR3 is CASSTEDTQYF. CDR3 nucleotides: TGTGCCAGCAGCACCGAGGATACGCAGTATTTT.

This clone showed up just once. This sequence joins TRBV27 and TRBJ2-7, with 9 bases lining up with TRBD2. The CDR3 consists of 13 residues. J gave up 6 bases and V 8 bases, and 8 bases lay outside the gene matches. Germline V CDR1 and CDR2: MNHEY, SMNVEV (reference sequence). Here the CDR3 DNA reads TGTGCCAGCTTTCCCTCTAGCGGGATCGAGCAGTACTTC. Its protein is CASFPSSGIEQYF.

V usage is TRBV30 and J usage is TRBJ2-7, with 10 bases aligning to TRBD1. Germline CDR1 and CDR2: GTSNPN and SVGIG (reference sequence). Trimming took 1 base from V and 5 from J; bases not matched to a gene: 5. This CDR3 comprises 14 residues. CDR3 amino acids: CAWSADRGVDEQYF. In DNA form, the CDR3 reads TGTGCCTGGAGTGCGGACAGGGGGGTCGACGAGCAGTACTTC. The full variable domain, rest sourced from reference TRBV30 and TRBJ2-7, is SQTIHQWPATLVQPVGSPLSLECTVEGTSNPNLYWYRQAAGRGLQLLFYSVGIGQISSEVPQNLSASRPQDRQFILSSKKLLLSDSGFYLCAWSADRGVDEQYFGPGTRLTVT.

About this clone: This sample also contains other DNA sequences that code for the same CDR3. The V gene is TRBV5-1, the J gene TRBJ2-7; 10 nucleotides match TRBD2. With V trimmed by 4 bases and J by 3 bases, 7 bases remained unmatched. The CDR3 sequence is 15 residues long. Per the germline V gene, CDR1 is SGHRS and CDR2 is YFSETQ. CDR3 in amino acids: CASSLGLADDYEQYF. CDR3 coding DNA: TGCGCCAGCAGCCTCGGACTAGCGGATGACTACGAGCAGTACTTC.

CDR3 DNA sequence: TGTGCCAGCAGGAAGCGGAGGGGGTATAACAATGAGCAGTTCTTC. Translation: CASRKRRGYNNEQFF. This sequence joins TRBV28 and TRBJ2-1; the D gene could be TRBD1 or TRBD2 (6 bases each). Germline V gene data show CDR1 as MDHEN and CDR2 as SYDVKM. With 6 bases removed from V and 5 bases from J, the gap between germline ends came to 17 bases. This CDR3 has 15 amino acids.

The CDR3 DNA follows: TGTGCCAGCAGCTTTAGGGCAGGGGGAACAGATACGCAGTATTTT. Translation gives CASSFRAGGTDTQYF. The rearrangement links TRBV7-3 to TRBJ2-3; 7 nucleotides align to TRBD1. Trimming took 3 bases from V and 3 from J; bases not matched to a gene: 6. The CDR3 spans 15 residues. The germline gives CDR1 SGHTA, CDR2 FQGTGA.

The genes are TRBV5-1 and TRBJ2-1; 13 bases align to TRBD2. Trimming took 1 base from V and 7 from J; bases not matched to a gene: 8. CDR3 length: 17 amino acids. The germline CDR1 and CDR2 sequences are SGHRS and YFSETQ. CDR3 residues: CASSLSFGTSGTNEQFF. The CDR3 DNA reads as TGCGCCAGCAGCTTGTCCTTCGGGACTAGCGGGACGAATGAGCAGTTCTTC. The full variable domain, in which reference TRBV5-1 and TRBJ2-1 provide the parts outside the CDR3, is KAGVTQTPRYLIKTRGQQVTLSCSPISGHRSVSWYQQTPGQGLQFLFEYFSETQRNKGNFPGRFSGRQFSNSRSEMNVSTLELGDSALYLCASSLSFGTSGTNEQFFGPGTRLTVL.

Details on this clone: The sample carries other DNA sequences with the same CDR3. V usage is TRBV9 and J usage is TRBJ2-5, with D unclear. The CDR3 spans 14 residues. CDR1 SGDLS and CDR2 YYNGEE come from the germline V gene. V dropped 0 bases and J dropped 2 bases, with 8 bases sitting between them. The CDR3 nucleotides are TGTGCCAGCAGCGTAGGGGGTGTTCAAGAGACCCAGTACTTC. This codes for CASSVGGVQETQYF.